This T cell receptor (beta chain) was sequenced for a study of metastatic and nonmetastatic thyroid tumors. Study-level information: Repertoires from malignant and benign thyroid patients were compared across blood and tumor or nodule tissue.

No patient received treatment before thyroid surgery. There are a few counts of this clone. TCRdb redid the clone calls on the PCR reads using MiXCR. In the table there are 30,000 to 45,000 clones, about 29% of which are singletons. The sequenced material came from blood. The sequence was collected from a male donor with papillary thyroid cancer or a benign thyroid nodule (not recorded which). Some clones in this sample may be carry-over from other donors' samples.

Here the CDR3 DNA reads TGTGCCAGCAGTGACCAGCGGGAGGGCCGCGAGCAGTACTTC. It codes for CASSDQREGREQYF. The chain has TRBV25-1 and TRBJ2-7, with 10 bases lining up with TRBD2. The germline CDR1 and CDR2 sequences are MGHDK and SYGVNS. V trimming: 3 bases; J trimming: 6 bases; junction bases outside the gene matches: 5. The CDR3 has 14 residues.